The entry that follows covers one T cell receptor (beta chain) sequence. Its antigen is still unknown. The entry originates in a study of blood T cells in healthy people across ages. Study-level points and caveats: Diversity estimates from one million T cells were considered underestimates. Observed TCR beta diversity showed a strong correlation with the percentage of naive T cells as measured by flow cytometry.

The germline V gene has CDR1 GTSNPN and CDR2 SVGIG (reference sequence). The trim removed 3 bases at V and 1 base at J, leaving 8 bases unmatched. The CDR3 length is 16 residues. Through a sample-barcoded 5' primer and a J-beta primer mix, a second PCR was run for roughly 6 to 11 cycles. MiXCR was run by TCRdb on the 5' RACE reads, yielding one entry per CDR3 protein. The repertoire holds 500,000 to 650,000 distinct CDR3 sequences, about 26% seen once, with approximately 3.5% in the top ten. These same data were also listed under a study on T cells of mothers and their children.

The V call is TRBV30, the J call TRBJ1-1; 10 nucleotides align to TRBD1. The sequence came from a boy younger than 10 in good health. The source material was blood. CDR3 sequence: CAWSPGTGVGNTEAFF. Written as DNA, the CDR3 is TGTGCCTGGAGCCCAGGGACAGGGGTGGGGAACACTGAAGCTTTCTTT.